The TCR beta chain under discussion was sequenced for a study of shared clonotypes between healthy human individuals. Study details: CD8 memory received one plate per donor, CD8 naive two, CD4 memory three and CD4 naive three.

Germline values: CDR1 SGHVS, CDR2 FQNEAQ. CDR3 length: 16 residues. V lost 2 bases, J lost 4 bases, and 15 bases lay in between. Study-wide results and caveats: Blood alone was sampled, and tissue repertoires likely differ. Larger estimated richness was generally seen in naive subsets than in memory subsets.

The assay ran at deep level. Profiling relied on immunoSEQ multiplex PCR, and the TCRdb table lists in-frame clones only, not all of them. The sample holds roughly 1,500,000 clones, around 98.5% seen once. For this clone: Its antigen remains unknown.

The receptor's source is a man aged 30-40 years in good health. Specimen: naive CD4+ T cells sorted from blood. This sample's subset: CD45RA+ positively selected. The chain uses TRBV7-8 and TRBJ1-5; D uncertain. This CDR3 reads CASSLKRILRNQPQHF. Here the CDR3 DNA reads TGTGCCAGCAGCTTAAAACGAATCCTCCGAAATCAGCCCCAGCATTTT.